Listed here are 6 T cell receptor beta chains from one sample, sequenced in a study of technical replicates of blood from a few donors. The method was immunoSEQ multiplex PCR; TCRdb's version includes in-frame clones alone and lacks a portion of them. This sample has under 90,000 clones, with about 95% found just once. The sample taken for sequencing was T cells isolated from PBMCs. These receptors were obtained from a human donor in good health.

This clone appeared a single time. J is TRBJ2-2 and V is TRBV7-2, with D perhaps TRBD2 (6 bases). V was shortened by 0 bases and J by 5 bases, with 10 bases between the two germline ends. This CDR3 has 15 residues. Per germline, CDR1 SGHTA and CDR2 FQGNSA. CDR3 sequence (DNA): TGTGCCAGCAGCTTAGCTAGCGGCTCAACCGGGGAGCTGTTTTTT. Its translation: CASSLASGSTGELFF.

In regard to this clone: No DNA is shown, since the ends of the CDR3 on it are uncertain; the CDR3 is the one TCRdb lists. The CDR3 sequence: CVPVVFGPLGGLHSNQPQHF. The chain is built from TRBV19 and TRBJ1-5. Per the germline V gene, CDR1 is LNHDA and CDR2 is SQIVND (reference sequence). The CDR3 has 20 residues if both end residues are counted.

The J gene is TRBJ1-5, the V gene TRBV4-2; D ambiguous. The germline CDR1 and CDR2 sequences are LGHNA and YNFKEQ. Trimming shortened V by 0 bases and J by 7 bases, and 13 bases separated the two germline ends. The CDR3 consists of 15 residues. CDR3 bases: TGTGCCAGCAGCCAAGATCCTCCAGGAAGCCAGCCCCAGCATTTT. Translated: CASSQDPPGSQPQHF.

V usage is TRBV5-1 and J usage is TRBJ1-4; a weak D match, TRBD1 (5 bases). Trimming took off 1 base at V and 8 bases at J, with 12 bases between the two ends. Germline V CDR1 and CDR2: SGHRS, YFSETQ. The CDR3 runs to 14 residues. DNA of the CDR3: TGCGCCAGCAGCTTGACAGGAGGGGAAGAAAAACTGTTTTTT. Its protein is CASSLTGGEEKLFF.

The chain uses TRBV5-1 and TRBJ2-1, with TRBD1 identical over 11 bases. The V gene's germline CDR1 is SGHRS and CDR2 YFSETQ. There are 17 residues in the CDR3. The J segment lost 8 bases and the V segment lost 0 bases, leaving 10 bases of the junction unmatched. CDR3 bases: TGCGCCAGCAGCTTGGTCCAGGGTAGGACAGGGGGCGATGAGCAGTTCTTC. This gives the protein CASSLVQGRTGGDEQFF.

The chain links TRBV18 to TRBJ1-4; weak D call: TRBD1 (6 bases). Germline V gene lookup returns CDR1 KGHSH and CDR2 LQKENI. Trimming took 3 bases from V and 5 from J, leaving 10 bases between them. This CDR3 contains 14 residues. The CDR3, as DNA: TGTGCCAGCTCACCCGACAGGTCGAATGAAAAACTGTTTTTT. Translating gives CASSPDRSNEKLFF.